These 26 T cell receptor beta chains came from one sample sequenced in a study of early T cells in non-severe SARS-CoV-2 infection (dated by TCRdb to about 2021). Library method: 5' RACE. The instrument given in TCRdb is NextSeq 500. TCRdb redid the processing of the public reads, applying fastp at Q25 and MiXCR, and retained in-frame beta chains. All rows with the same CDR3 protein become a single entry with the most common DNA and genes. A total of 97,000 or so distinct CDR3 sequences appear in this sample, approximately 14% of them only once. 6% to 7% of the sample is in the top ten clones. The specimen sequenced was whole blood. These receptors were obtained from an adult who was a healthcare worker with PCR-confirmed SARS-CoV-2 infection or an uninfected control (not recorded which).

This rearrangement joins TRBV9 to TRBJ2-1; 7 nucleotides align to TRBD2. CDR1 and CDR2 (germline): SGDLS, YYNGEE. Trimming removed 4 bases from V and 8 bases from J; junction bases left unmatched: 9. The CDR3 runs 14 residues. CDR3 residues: CASSTSGTLYEQFF. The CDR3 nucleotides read TGTGCCAGCAGCACCAGCGGGACTCTCTATGAGCAGTTCTTC.

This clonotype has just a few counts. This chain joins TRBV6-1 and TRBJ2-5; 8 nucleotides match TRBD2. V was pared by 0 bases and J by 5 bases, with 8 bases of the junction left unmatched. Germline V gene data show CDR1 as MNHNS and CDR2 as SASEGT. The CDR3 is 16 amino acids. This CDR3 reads CASSEALGLGGETQYF. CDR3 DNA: TGTGCCAGCAGTGAAGCGCTGGGACTAGGGGGTGAGACCCAGTACTTC.

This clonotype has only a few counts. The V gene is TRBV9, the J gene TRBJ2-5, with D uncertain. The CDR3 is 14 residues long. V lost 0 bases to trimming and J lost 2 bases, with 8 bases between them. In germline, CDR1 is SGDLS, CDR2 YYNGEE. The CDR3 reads CASSVGTEQETQYF. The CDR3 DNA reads TGTGCCAGCAGCGTAGGTACAGAACAAGAGACCCAGTACTTC.

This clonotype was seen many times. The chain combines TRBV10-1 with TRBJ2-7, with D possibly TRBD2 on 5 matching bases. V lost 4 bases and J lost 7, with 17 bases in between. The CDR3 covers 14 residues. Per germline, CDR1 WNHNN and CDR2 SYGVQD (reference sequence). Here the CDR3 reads CASSGGAPSGEQYF. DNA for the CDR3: TGCGCCAGCAGTGGGGGAGCTCCCTCGGGGGAGCAGTACTTC.

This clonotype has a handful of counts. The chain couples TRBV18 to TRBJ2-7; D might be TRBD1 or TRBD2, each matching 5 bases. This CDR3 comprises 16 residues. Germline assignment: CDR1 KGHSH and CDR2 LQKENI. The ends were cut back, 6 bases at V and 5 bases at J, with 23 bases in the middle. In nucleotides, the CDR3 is TGTGCCAGCTCCTCTTCCGCCCGAGGGGTTTTTAACGAGCAGTACTTC. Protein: CASSSSARGVFNEQYF.

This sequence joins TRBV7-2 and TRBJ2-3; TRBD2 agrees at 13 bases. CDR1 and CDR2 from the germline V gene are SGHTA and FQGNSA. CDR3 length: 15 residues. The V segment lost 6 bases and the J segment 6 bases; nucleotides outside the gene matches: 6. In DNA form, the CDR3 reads TGTGCCAGCAGTTGGACTAGCGGGAGAATGGATACGCAGTATTTT. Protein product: CASSWTSGRMDTQYF.

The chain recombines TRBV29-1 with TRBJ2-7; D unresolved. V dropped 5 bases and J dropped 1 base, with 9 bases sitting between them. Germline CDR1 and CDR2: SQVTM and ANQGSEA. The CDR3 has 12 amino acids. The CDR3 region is CSVYDGSYEQYF. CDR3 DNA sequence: TGCAGCGTTTACGACGGATCCTACGAGCAGTACTTC.

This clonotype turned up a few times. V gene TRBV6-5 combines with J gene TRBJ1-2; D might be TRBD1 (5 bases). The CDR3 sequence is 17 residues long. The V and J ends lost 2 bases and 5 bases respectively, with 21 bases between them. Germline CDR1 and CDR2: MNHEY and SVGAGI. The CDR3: CASSYRRQFSRGYGYTF. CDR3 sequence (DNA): TGTGCCAGCAGTTACAGAAGACAGTTCAGTCGAGGTTATGGCTACACCTTC.

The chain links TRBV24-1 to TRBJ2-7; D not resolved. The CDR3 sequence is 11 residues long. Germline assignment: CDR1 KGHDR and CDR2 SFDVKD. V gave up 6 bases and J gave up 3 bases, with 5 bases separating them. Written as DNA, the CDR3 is TGTGCCACCAGTAGAGGCTACGAGCAGTACTTC. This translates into CATSRGYEQYF.

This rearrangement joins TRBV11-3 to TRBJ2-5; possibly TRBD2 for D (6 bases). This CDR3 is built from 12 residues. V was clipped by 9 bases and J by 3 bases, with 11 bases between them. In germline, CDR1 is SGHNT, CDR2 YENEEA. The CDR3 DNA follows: TGTGCCAGAGGACTACAAAAAGAGACCCAGTACTTC. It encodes CARGLQKETQYF.

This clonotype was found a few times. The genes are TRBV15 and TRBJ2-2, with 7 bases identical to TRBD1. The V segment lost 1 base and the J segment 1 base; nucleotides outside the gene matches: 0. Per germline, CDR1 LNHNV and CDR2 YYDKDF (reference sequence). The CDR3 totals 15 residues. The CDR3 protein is CATSRGTGNTGELFF. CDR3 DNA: TGTGCCACCAGCAGAGGGACAGGGAACACCGGGGAGCTGTTTTTT.

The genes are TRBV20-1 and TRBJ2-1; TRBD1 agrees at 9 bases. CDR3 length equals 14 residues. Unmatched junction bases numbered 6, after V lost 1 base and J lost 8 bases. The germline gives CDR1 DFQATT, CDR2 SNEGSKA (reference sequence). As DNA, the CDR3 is TGCAGTGCTAGAGGGGGGACAGGGTTTTATGAGCAGTTCTTC. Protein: CSARGGTGFYEQFF.

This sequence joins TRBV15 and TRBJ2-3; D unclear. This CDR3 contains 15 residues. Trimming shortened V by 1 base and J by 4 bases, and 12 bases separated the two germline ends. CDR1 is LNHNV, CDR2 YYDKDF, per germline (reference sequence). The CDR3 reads CATSRGLPAPDTQYF. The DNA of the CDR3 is TGTGCCACCAGCAGAGGACTCCCTGCGCCAGATACGCAGTATTTT.

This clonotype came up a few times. The CDR3 here is CSVVDQDTSYEQYF. The CDR3 DNA sequence: TGCAGCGTTGTCGACCAGGACACCTCCTACGAGCAGTACTTC. The V call is TRBV29-1, the J call TRBJ2-7; D is possibly TRBD1 (5 bases). The CDR3 spans 14 residues. V was cut by 4 bases and J by 0 bases, with 13 bases left in between. The germline V gene encodes CDR1 SQVTM and CDR2 ANQGSEA.

CDR3 in amino acids: CASSFTSGYSKETQYF. Here the CDR3 DNA reads TGTGCCAGCAGCTTCACTAGCGGGTATAGCAAGGAGACCCAGTACTTC. This rearrangement joins TRBV11-2 to TRBJ2-5; 9 positions match TRBD2. The CDR3 has 16 amino acids. Trimming cost V 3 bases and J 5 bases; bases outside gene matches: 10. CDR1 SGHAT and CDR2 FQNNGV come from the germline V gene.

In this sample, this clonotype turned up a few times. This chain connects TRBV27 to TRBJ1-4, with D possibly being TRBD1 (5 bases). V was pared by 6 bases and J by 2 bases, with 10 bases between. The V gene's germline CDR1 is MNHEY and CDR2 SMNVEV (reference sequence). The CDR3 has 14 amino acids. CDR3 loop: CASRSGGTNEKLFF. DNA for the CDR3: TGTGCCAGCAGGTCCGGGGGGACTAATGAAAAACTGTTTTTT.

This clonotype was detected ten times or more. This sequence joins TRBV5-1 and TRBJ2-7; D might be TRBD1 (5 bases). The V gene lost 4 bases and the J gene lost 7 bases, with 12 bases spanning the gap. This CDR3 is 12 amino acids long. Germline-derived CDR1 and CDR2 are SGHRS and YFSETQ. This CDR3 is CASSRGMGEQYF. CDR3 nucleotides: TGCGCCAGCAGCAGGGGAATGGGGGAGCAGTACTTC.

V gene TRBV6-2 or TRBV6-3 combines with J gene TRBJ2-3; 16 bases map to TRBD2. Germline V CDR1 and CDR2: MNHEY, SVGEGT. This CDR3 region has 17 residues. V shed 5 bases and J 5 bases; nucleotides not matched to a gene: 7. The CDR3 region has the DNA TGTGCCAGCAGTACGGGACTAGCGGGAGGGCCGGTAGATACGCAGTATTTT. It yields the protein CASSTGLAGGPVDTQYF.

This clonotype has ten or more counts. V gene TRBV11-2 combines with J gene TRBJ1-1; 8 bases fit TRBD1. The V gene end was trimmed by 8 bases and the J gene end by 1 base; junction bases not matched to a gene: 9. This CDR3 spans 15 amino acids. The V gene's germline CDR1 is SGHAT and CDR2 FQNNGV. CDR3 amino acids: CASREIGQGNTEAFF. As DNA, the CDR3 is TGTGCCAGCCGTGAGATCGGACAGGGGAACACTGAAGCTTTCTTT.

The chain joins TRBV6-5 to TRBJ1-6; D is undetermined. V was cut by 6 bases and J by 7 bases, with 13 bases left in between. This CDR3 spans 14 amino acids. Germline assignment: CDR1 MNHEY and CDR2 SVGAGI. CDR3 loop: CASSTPGPNSPLHF. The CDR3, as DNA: TGTGCCAGCAGCACTCCTGGACCAAATTCACCCCTCCACTTT.

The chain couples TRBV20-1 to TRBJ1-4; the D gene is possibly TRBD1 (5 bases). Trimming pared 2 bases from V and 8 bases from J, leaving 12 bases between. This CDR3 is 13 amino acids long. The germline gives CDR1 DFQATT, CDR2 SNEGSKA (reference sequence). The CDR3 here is CSARLGTAEKLFF. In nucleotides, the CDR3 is TGCAGTGCTAGATTGGGGACGGCAGAAAAACTGTTTTTT.

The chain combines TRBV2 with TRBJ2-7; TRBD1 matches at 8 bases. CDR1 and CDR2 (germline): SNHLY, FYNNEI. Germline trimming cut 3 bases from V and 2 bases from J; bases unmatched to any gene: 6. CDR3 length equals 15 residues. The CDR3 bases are TGTGCCAGCAGTGACCTACCGGACAGGGCCTACGAGCAGTACTTC. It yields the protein CASSDLPDRAYEQYF. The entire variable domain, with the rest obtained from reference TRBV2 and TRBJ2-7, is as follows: EPEVTQTPSHQVTQMGQEVILRCVPISNHLYFYWYRQILGQKVEFLVSFYNNEISEKSEIFDDQFSVERPDGSNFTLKIRSTKLEDSAMYFCASSDLPDRAYEQYFGPGTRLTVT.

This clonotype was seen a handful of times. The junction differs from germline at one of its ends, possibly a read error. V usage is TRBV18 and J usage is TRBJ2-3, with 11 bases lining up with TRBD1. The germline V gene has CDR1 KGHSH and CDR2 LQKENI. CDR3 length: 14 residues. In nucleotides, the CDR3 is TGTGTCAGCTCACCAGGACAGGGGGCCGTTACGCAGTATTTT. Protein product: CVSSPGQGAVTQYF.

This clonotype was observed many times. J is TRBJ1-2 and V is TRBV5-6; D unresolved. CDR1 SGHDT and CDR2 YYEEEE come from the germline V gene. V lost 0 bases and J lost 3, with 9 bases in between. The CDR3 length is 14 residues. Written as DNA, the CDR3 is TGTGCCAGCAGCTTGGTGCAGCAAGACTATGGCTACACCTTC. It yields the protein CASSLVQQDYGYTF.

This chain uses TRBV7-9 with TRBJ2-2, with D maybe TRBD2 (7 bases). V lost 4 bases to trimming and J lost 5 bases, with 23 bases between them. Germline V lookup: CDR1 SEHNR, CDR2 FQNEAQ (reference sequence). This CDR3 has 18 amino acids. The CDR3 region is CASSWGPGGGGTTGELFF. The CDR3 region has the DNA TGTGCCAGCAGCTGGGGGCCCGGCGGGGGAGGGACTACCGGGGAGCTGTTTTTT. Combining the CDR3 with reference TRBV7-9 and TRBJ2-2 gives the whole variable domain DTGVSQNPRHKITKRGQNVTFRCDPISEHNRLYWYRQTLGQGPEFLTYFQNEAQLEKSRLLSDRFSAERPKGSFSTLEIQRTEQGDSAMYLCASSWGPGGGGTTGELFFGEGSRLTVL.

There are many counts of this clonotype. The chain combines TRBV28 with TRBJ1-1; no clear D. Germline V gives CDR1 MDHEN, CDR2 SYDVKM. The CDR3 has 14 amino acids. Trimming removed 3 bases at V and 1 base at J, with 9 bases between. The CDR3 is CASSFRLGNTEAFF. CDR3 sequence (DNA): TGTGCCAGCAGTTTCAGGTTGGGGAACACTGAAGCTTTCTTT.